The source of this T cell receptor (beta chain) is a study of metastatic and nonmetastatic thyroid tumors. Study as a whole: Where malignant and benign thyroid patients were concerned, repertoires were compared across blood and tumor or nodule tissue.

The CDR3 runs to 13 residues. From germline, CDR1 is MGHRA and CDR2 YSYEKL. Trimming left V 6 bases short and J 6 bases short, with 15 bases between. No treatment of any kind had been given to any patient before thyroid surgery. As handled by the study authors: A classifier of distant metastasis in papillary thyroid cancer was built from CDR3 differences (across clinicopathological groups). TCRdb re-called clones from the PCR reads using MiXCR. TCRdb's processing, not the authors', yielded these V and J calls. The table records roughly 10,000 clones, 35% to 45% of them present only once. The count of this clone is one. As yet, its antigen is unknown. General observations from the study: For both blood and tumor, malignant thyroid tumors reportedly showed significantly higher TCR beta diversity than benign nodules did.

The chain uses TRBV4-1 and TRBJ2-7; D perhaps matches TRBD2 (5 bases). What was sequenced was tumor tissue. The origin of this receptor is a female donor with papillary thyroid cancer or a benign thyroid nodule (not recorded which). Some clones in this sample may be carry-over from other donors' samples. CDR3: CASRGTRDREQYF. The CDR3 DNA is TGCGCCAGCAGGGGTACTAGGGATCGCGAGCAGTACTTC.